This T cell receptor (beta chain) was captured in a study of blood T cell repertoires in COVID-19. Turning to the study itself: Italy, Spain and the United States were the sources of the convalescent and acute COVID-19 samples.

TCRdb's copy holds only in-frame clones and misses some; the assay was immunoSEQ multiplex PCR. This sample carries roughly 200,000 clones, approximately 90% of them seen once, and the ten largest clones take 10% to 15%. From germline, CDR1 is PRHDT and CDR2 FYEKMQ (reference sequence). The CDR3 contains 20 residues. V was pared by 5 bases and J by 1 base, with 11 bases of the junction left unmatched. The receptor was derived from a woman younger than 35 who had recovered from COVID-19. The chain combines TRBV13 with TRBJ2-1; TRBD2 aligns across 16 bases. The sample taken for sequencing was peripheral blood. CDR3 in DNA: TGTGCCAGCAGCCCACCTGGGACTAGCGGGAGGGCCTTGTCCTACAATGAGCAGTTCTTC. Translation: CASSPPGTSGRALSYNEQFF.